This passage covers 28 T cell receptor beta chains from one sample sequenced in a study of control samples from healthy donors and cancer patients. Assay: immunoSEQ multiplex PCR; the TCRdb copy retains only in-frame clones and omits some. The sample lists around 28,000 clones; approximately 91% were seen once. Material for sequencing was PBMCs. All receptors derive from a man aged 50 to 60 with lung cancer.

The V call is TRBV7-9, the J call TRBJ1-2; no clear D gene. The CDR3 totals 14 residues. V was pared by 3 bases and J by 6 bases, with 14 bases between. The germline V gene has CDR1 SEHNR and CDR2 FQNEAQ (reference sequence). In DNA form, the CDR3 reads TGTGCCAGCAGCTTCGGTGGGGTTCGGCATGGCTACACCTTC. This translates into CASSFGGVRHGYTF.

The genes are TRBV5-4 and TRBJ2-3; TRBD2 agrees at 8 bases. Trimming cost V 3 bases and J 4 bases; bases outside gene matches: 10. The CDR3 loop spans 16 amino acids. Germline V gene sequence: CDR1 SGHNT, CDR2 YYREEE (reference sequence). CDR3 coding DNA: TGTGCCAGCAGCTCCCCGCCGGGACTAGGGGCAGATACGCAGTATTTT. This encodes CASSSPPGLGADTQYF.

The chain combines TRBV10-3 with TRBJ2-1; tentatively, D is TRBD2 (5 bases). The CDR3 loop spans 13 amino acids. V was clipped by 6 bases and J by 8 bases, with 14 bases between them. Germline CDR1 and CDR2: ENHRY and SYGVKD. This CDR3 reads CAIREELGDEQFF. The CDR3 nucleotides are TGTGCCATCAGGGAGGAGCTTGGCGATGAGCAGTTCTTC.

The chain joins TRBV7-9 to TRBJ2-7, with D possibly being TRBD1 or TRBD2 (5 bases each). This CDR3 has 14 amino acids. The germline gives CDR1 SEHNR, CDR2 FQNEAQ (reference sequence). V lost 5 bases and J 5 bases, leaving 16 bases between the germline ends. CDR3 protein: CASSVEGSSNEQYF. The CDR3 DNA sequence: TGTGCCAGCAGCGTCGAGGGGTCGAGTAACGAGCAGTACTTC. The variable domain in full, completed from reference TRBV7-9 and TRBJ2-7, reads DTGVSQNPRHKITKRGQNVTFRCDPISEHNRLYWYRQTLGQGPEFLTYFQNEAQLEKSRLLSDRFSAERPKGSFSTLEIQRTEQGDSAMYLCASSVEGSSNEQYFGPGTRLTVT.

The chain couples TRBV28 to TRBJ2-5; 10 bases are shared with TRBD1. The germline V gene has CDR1 MDHEN and CDR2 SYDVKM. The CDR3 loop spans 15 amino acids. V lost 5 bases and J lost 2; bases outside the gene matches: 5. The CDR3 is CASSRQGAQQETQYF. CDR3 DNA sequence: TGTGCCAGCAGTCGACAGGGGGCCCAACAAGAGACCCAGTACTTC. The variable domain in full, with the rest retrieved from reference TRBV28 and TRBJ2-5, is DVKVTQSSRYLVKRTGEKVFLECVQDMDHENMFWYRQDPGLGLRLIYFSYDVKMKEKGDIPEGYSVSREKKERFSLILESASTNQTSMYLCASSRQGAQQETQYFGPGTRLLVL.

The V call is TRBV29-1, the J call TRBJ2-5; 8 bases are a match to TRBD1. The CDR3 totals 13 residues. In germline, CDR1 is SQVTM, CDR2 ANQGSEA. The J segment lost 2 bases and the V segment lost 7 bases, leaving 6 bases of the junction unmatched. Written as DNA, the CDR3 is TGCAGCGCCATAAGGACAGGGCAAGAGACCCAGTACTTC. This sequence encodes CSAIRTGQETQYF.

In its sample, this clone was seen a few times. The rearrangement joins TRBV2 to TRBJ2-3, with D unclear. The germline gives CDR1 SNHLY, CDR2 FYNNEI. The CDR3 spans 11 residues. V was clipped by 7 bases and J by 9 bases, with 11 bases between them. CDR3 amino acids: CASIGEVTQYF. For the CDR3, the DNA is TGTGCCAGCATTGGTGAGGTGACGCAGTATTTT.

This chain joins TRBV18 and TRBJ1-5; possibly TRBD1 for D (5 bases). Trimming left V 4 bases short and J 3 bases short, with 16 bases between. CDR3 length: 16 amino acids. Germline-derived CDR1 and CDR2 are KGHSH and LQKENI. The CDR3 coding sequence is TGTGCCAGCTCACACGACCTTGGGGGTTCCAATCAGCCCCAGCATTTT. Protein product: CASSHDLGGSNQPQHF.

The J gene is TRBJ2-2, the V gene TRBV4-1, with D perhaps assigned TRBD1 or TRBD2 (5 bases each). V lost 0 bases to trimming and J lost 5 bases, with 16 bases between them. CDR1 MGHRA and CDR2 YSYEKL come from the germline V gene. CDR3 length equals 17 residues. The CDR3 DNA reads TGCGCCAGCAGCCAAGAGGGGCTGGGGGTTAGTACCGGGGAGCTGTTTTTT. It specifies CASSQEGLGVSTGELFF.

CDR3 DNA sequence: TGTGCTAGTGGTTGGGGGGGAGGCACAGATACGCAGTATTTT. This translates into CASGWGGGTDTQYF. The V call is TRBV12-5, the J call TRBJ2-3; 7 bases align to TRBD2. There are 14 residues in the CDR3. J was trimmed by 1 base and V by 4 bases; bases with no gene match: 2. Per germline, CDR1 LGHNT and CDR2 FRNRAP.

The rearrangement links TRBV6-6 to TRBJ2-7; unclear D gene. CDR3 length equals 13 residues. Trimming removed 4 bases from V and 2 bases from J, with 9 bases in between. Germline CDR1 and CDR2: MNHNY and SVGAGI (reference sequence). The CDR3 DNA reads as TGTGCCAGCAGTTCCCGGTCCCCCTACGAGCAGTACTTC. Translation: CASSSRSPYEQYF.

The CDR3 here is CASSVELATDTQYF. The CDR3, as DNA: TGTGCCAGCAGCGTAGAATTAGCCACAGATACGCAGTATTTT. This chain links TRBV9 with TRBJ2-3; D remains ambiguous. This CDR3 is built from 14 residues. The V gene's germline CDR1 is SGDLS and CDR2 YYNGEE. V dropped 0 bases and J dropped 2 bases, with 7 bases sitting between them.

The chain is built from TRBV3-1 (or the pseudogene TRBV3-2) and TRBJ1-2; D unclear. V was cut by 1 base and J by 2 bases, with 17 bases left in between. Per germline, CDR1 LGHDT and CDR2 YNNKEL (reference sequence). There are 17 residues in the CDR3. The DNA for the CDR3 is TGTGCCAGCAGCCAAGGCTACGGGCTTTCCCGAAACTATGGCTACACCTTC. Amino acid sequence: CASSQGYGLSRNYGYTF.

The chain combines TRBV4-3 with TRBJ1-6; the match to TRBD1 covers 8 bases. CDR3 length: 20 amino acids. Trimming took 0 bases from V and 0 from J; bases not matched to a gene: 10. The V gene's germline CDR1 is LGHNA and CDR2 YSLEER. CDR3 protein: CASSQDPTGGRGSYNSPLHF. CDR3 DNA sequence: TGCGCCAGCAGCCAAGATCCCACAGGGGGAAGGGGCTCCTATAATTCACCCCTCCACTTT.

This clone was recorded a few times. As DNA, the CDR3 is TGTGCCAGCAGCCCCATGGGTAGGGGGACGAACACCGGGGAGCTGTTTTTT. Protein sequence: CASSPMGRGTNTGELFF. The chain has TRBV9 and TRBJ2-2; weak D call: TRBD1 (6 bases). The V and J ends lost 4 bases and 0 bases respectively, with 16 bases between them. The length of the CDR3 is 17 residues. The germline V gene has CDR1 SGDLS and CDR2 YYNGEE.

The chain links TRBV29-1 to TRBJ2-7; D gene ambiguous. Germline V CDR1 and CDR2: SQVTM, ANQGSEA. The CDR3 totals 13 residues. The V end was cut by 4 bases, the J end by 0 bases, with 10 bases between. The chain's CDR3 is CSVAQRSSYEQYF. CDR3 bases: TGCAGCGTTGCTCAAAGGAGCTCCTACGAGCAGTACTTC.

The CDR3 reads CASSTNQGGVTNEKLFF. Written as DNA, the CDR3 is TGTGCCAGTAGTACAAACCAGGGAGGGGTAACTAATGAAAAACTGTTTTTT. The V call is TRBV19, the J call TRBJ1-4; possibly TRBD1 for D (5 bases). Germline assignment: CDR1 LNHDA and CDR2 SQIVND (reference sequence). V lost 4 bases, J lost 1 base, and 16 bases lay in between. The CDR3 contains 17 residues.

Written as DNA, the CDR3 is TGTGCCATCAGGGAAGCAGGGAGCTCCTACGAGCAGTACTTC. Translating it yields CAIREAGSSYEQYF. V gene TRBV10-3 combines with J gene TRBJ2-7, with D possibly being TRBD1 or TRBD2 (5 bases each). Germline CDR1 and CDR2: ENHRY and SYGVKD. The CDR3 sequence is 14 residues long. Trimming took off 6 bases at V and 0 bases at J, with 12 bases between the two ends.

The chain combines TRBV28 with TRBJ2-7; D is possibly TRBD1 (6 bases). The ends were cut back, 9 bases at V and 6 bases at J, with 21 bases in the middle. The V gene's germline CDR1 is MDHEN and CDR2 SYDVKM. This CDR3 region has 14 residues. The CDR3 sequence is CASTGPPNPGEQYF. CDR3 sequence (DNA): TGTGCCAGTACAGGGCCTCCAAACCCCGGCGAGCAGTACTTC.

The chain joins TRBV10-1 to TRBJ1-5; D might be TRBD1 (6 bases). Germline loops: CDR1 WNHNN, CDR2 SYGVQD (reference sequence). The CDR3 is 14 amino acids. V lost 6 bases, J lost 3 bases, and 12 bases lay in between. CDR3 DNA: TGCGCCAGCAGCCAAGGGGGGCCCAATCAGCCCCAGCATTTT. The encoded protein is CASSQGGPNQPQHF.

Worth noting for this clone: Its ends do not fully match the called genes, so a read error is possible. This sample includes further DNA sequences coding for the same CDR3. The chain carries TRBV10-3 and TRBJ2-3; D possibly corresponds to TRBD1 (6 bases). The length of the CDR3 is 16 residues. Per germline, CDR1 ENHRY and CDR2 SYGVKD. The CDR3 here is CAISGLSGTSTDTQYF. CDR3 DNA: TGCGCCATCAGTGGTCTCTCCGGGACAAGCACAGATACGCAGTATTTT.

The chain recombines TRBV6-6 with TRBJ2-7; 10 nucleotides match TRBD1. The CDR3 is made up of 15 amino acids. Germline V gene sequence: CDR1 MNHNY, CDR2 SVGAGI (reference sequence). The V segment lost 10 bases and the J segment 6 bases; nucleotides outside the gene matches: 15. Written as DNA, the CDR3 is TGTGCCACCACTCTGGGGGGGACAGGGGTCGTCGAGCAGTACTTC. Its translation: CATTLGGTGVVEQYF.

The chain uses TRBV21-1 and TRBJ1-5; the D call of TRBD1 is as the table states it, not checked on the DNA. TRBV21-1 is reported as a pseudogene. This CDR3 contains 16 residues. This chain's CDR3 is CARPARDSYSNQPQHF. CDR3 coding DNA: TGTGCCAGGCCCGCTCGGGACAGTTATAGCAATCAGCCCCAGCATTTT.

The chain has TRBV3-1 (or the pseudogene TRBV3-2) and TRBJ2-3, with D possibly matching TRBD2 (6 bases). Germline CDR1 is LGHDT and CDR2 is YNNKEL (reference sequence). The germline V and J ends were trimmed by 0 bases and 0 bases, with 16 bases remaining between them. This CDR3 is 18 amino acids long. CDR3 residues: CASSQDITGRESTDTQYF. In DNA form, the CDR3 reads TGTGCCAGCAGCCAAGATATTACGGGTCGGGAGAGCACAGATACGCAGTATTTT.

The chain links TRBV19 to TRBJ1-2; weak D call: TRBD1 (5 bases). Per the germline V gene, CDR1 is LNHDA and CDR2 is SQIVND (reference sequence). The CDR3 extends over 14 amino acids. V shed 7 bases and J shed 0 bases, with 12 bases lying between them. The CDR3 spells CASTLRGANYGYTF. DNA for the CDR3: TGTGCCAGTACCCTAAGGGGAGCTAACTATGGCTACACCTTC.

The chain couples TRBV28 to TRBJ1-6; no clear D. The CDR3 runs to 16 residues. Germline V gives CDR1 MDHEN, CDR2 SYDVKM. V was shortened by 1 base and J by 0 bases, with 7 bases between the two germline ends. The CDR3 loop is CASSLSGSSYNSPLHF. For the CDR3, the DNA is TGTGCCAGCAGTTTATCGGGGAGCTCCTATAATTCACCCCTCCACTTT.

The CDR3: CAWSSLDRRNQPQHF. The CDR3 nucleotides read TGTGCCTGGAGTTCACTCGACAGGCGCAATCAGCCCCAGCATTTT. V and J are TRBV30 and TRBJ1-5; tentative D call: TRBD1 (6 bases). This CDR3 has 15 residues. Per the germline V gene, CDR1 is GTSNPN and CDR2 is SVGIG (reference sequence). Trimming shortened V by 2 bases and J by 2 bases, and 13 bases separated the two germline ends. Combining the CDR3 with reference TRBV30 and TRBJ1-5 gives the whole variable domain SQTIHQWPATLVQPVGSPLSLECTVEGTSNPNLYWYRQAAGRGLQLLFYSVGIGQISSEVPQNLSASRPQDRQFILSSKKLLLSDSGFYLCAWSSLDRRNQPQHFGDGTRLSIL.

The CDR3, as DNA: TGTGCCAGCAGCTTAGCGGGGGTCCTCACAGATACGCAGTATTTT. Translation: CASSLAGVLTDTQYF. This sequence joins TRBV7-2 and TRBJ2-3; D is possibly TRBD1 or TRBD2 (5 bases each). CDR1 SGHTA and CDR2 FQGNSA come from the germline V gene. Trimming cost V 0 bases and J 2 bases, with 9 bases left between them. The CDR3 covers 15 residues.